The 17 T cell receptor beta chains listed next were all sequenced from one sample in a study of blood T cell repertoires in COVID-19. Produced via immunoSEQ multiplex PCR; TCRdb's table is partial and in-frame only. The sample includes more than 25,000 clones, approximately 94% of them seen just once. Sequences were obtained from peripheral blood. Receptors originate from a human donor with active COVID-19. The donor label of this sample is uncertain.

The CDR3 region is CASSPAAAGVNTIYF. The CDR3 nucleotides read TGCGCCAGCAGCCCGGCGGCGGCAGGGGTAAACACCATATATTTT. The V gene is TRBV5-1, the J gene TRBJ1-3; perhaps TRBD1 as D (6 bases). CDR1 SGHRS and CDR2 YFSETQ come from the germline V gene. The CDR3 spans 15 residues. Trimming left V 4 bases short and J 6 bases short, with 17 bases between.

The CDR3 DNA reads TGTGCCAGCAGCCCCCGACAGGGTGGCTACACCTTC. Amino acid sequence: CASSPRQGGYTF. The V and J genes are TRBV7-2 and TRBJ1-2, with 7 bases lining up with TRBD1. Trimming cost V 5 bases and J 7 bases; bases outside gene matches: 4. CDR1 is SGHTA, CDR2 FQGNSA, per germline. The CDR3 length is 12 residues.

The rearrangement uses TRBV7-2 and TRBJ2-3; D possibly corresponds to TRBD2 (6 bases). The germline gives CDR1 SGHTA, CDR2 FQGNSA. The CDR3 runs 18 residues. V was trimmed by 4 bases and J by 1 base, leaving 21 bases between them. The CDR3 DNA follows: TGTGCCAGCAGCTCTAGAGGAGGGTTGGGAGTAGGCACAGATACGCAGTATTTT. This encodes CASSSRGGLGVGTDTQYF.

CDR3 sequence (DNA): TGTGCCAGCAGCTTGTACAGCCAAGAGACCCAGTACTTC. It is translated as CASSLYSQETQYF. This rearrangement joins TRBV5-5 to TRBJ2-5; no definite D call. The V gene lost 1 base and the J gene lost 1 base, with 5 bases spanning the gap. The CDR3 sequence is 13 residues long. Germline V gives CDR1 SGHKS, CDR2 YYEKEE (reference sequence).

V is TRBV19 and J is TRBJ2-7, with unresolved D. CDR3 length equals 16 residues. CDR1 and CDR2 from the germline V gene are LNHDA and SQIVND (reference sequence). Trimming took off 0 bases at V and 2 bases at J, with 14 bases between the two ends. CDR3 sequence (DNA): TGTGCCAGTAGTATAGACAGTATTTCGCCGACCTACGAGCAGTACTTC. Residues: CASSIDSISPTYEQYF. Full variable domain (missing parts from reference TRBV19 and TRBJ2-7): DGGITQSPKYLFRKEGQNVTLSCEQNLNHDAMYWYRQDPGQGLRLIYYSQIVNDFQKGDIAEGYSVSREKKESFPLTVTSAQKNPTAFYLCASSIDSISPTYEQYFGPGTRLTVT.

The CDR3 DNA follows: TGTGCCAGCGGTAAGACAGGGTGGTTGGATACGCAGTATTTT. Its translation is CASGKTGWLDTQYF. The chain combines TRBV5-8 with TRBJ2-3; 7 bases are a match to TRBD1. CDR3 length equals 14 residues. The germline V gene has CDR1 SGHTS and CDR2 YDEGEE. Germline trimming cut 7 bases from V and 6 bases from J; bases unmatched to any gene: 11.

The chain carries TRBV5-1 and TRBJ1-1, with 9 bases identical to TRBD1. Germline V CDR1 and CDR2: SGHRS, YFSETQ. The J segment lost 8 bases and the V segment lost 7 bases, leaving 3 bases of the junction unmatched. This CDR3 spans 11 amino acids. The CDR3 DNA reads TGCGCCAGCGGGACAGGGAAAGAAGCTTTCTTT. Its translation: CASGTGKEAFF.

V is TRBV4-2 and J is TRBJ2-2; a weak D match, TRBD2 (6 bases). The CDR3 loop spans 18 amino acids. Trimming took 4 bases from V and 2 from J, leaving 20 bases between them. The germline V gene encodes CDR1 LGHNA and CDR2 YNFKEQ. The CDR3 loop reads CASSRGAPGKLNTGELFF. The CDR3 bases are TGTGCCAGCAGCCGCGGGGCTCCAGGGAAACTTAACACCGGGGAGCTGTTTTTT.

The V and J genes are TRBV18 and TRBJ2-1, with D perhaps matching TRBD1 (6 bases). Trimming took off 2 bases at V and 4 bases at J, with 6 bases between the two ends. The germline V gene has CDR1 KGHSH and CDR2 LQKENI. The CDR3 is 13 amino acids. This CDR3 reads CASSPTGYNEQFF. For the CDR3, the DNA is TGTGCCAGCTCACCAACAGGGTACAATGAGCAGTTCTTC.

V is TRBV27 and J is TRBJ2-1; 11 nucleotides line up with TRBD2. The CDR3 has 18 amino acids. Per the germline V gene, CDR1 is MNHEY and CDR2 is SMNVEV (reference sequence). The ends lost 5 bases at V and 4 bases at J; junction bases unmatched: 13. CDR3 residues: CASSSPARGTSGYNEQFF. Written as DNA, the CDR3 is TGTGCCAGCAGTAGCCCCGCTAGAGGGACTAGCGGTTACAATGAGCAGTTCTTC.

V usage is TRBV14 and J usage is TRBJ1-2; the match to TRBD1 covers 9 bases. CDR1 SGHDN and CDR2 FVKESK come from the germline V gene. V dropped 4 bases and J dropped 4; count of bases not matched to a gene: 4. The CDR3 sequence is 14 residues long. CDR3 amino acids: CASSPRDRAYGYTF. The DNA for the CDR3 is TGTGCCAGCAGCCCCCGGGACAGGGCCTATGGCTACACCTTC.

Notes on this clone: One junction end disagrees with the germline gene, perhaps due to a read error. The chain links TRBV7-7 to TRBJ2-1, with D possibly called TRBD1 or TRBD2 (6 bases each). This CDR3 is 14 amino acids long. Per germline, CDR1 SSHAT and CDR2 FNYEAQ (reference sequence). The CDR3 is CASSLGGGDNEQFF. CDR3 nucleotide sequence: TGTGCTAGCAGCTTAGGAGGGGGAGACAATGAGCAGTTCTTC.

CDR3 nucleotides: TGTGCCAGCAACAGTCCTTCCGGGACAGGGAACAATCAGCCCCAGCATTTT. It codes for CASNSPSGTGNNQPQHF. This rearrangement joins TRBV7-2 to TRBJ1-5, with TRBD1 matching 9 bases. V was clipped by 7 bases and J by 3 bases; unmatched bases: 13. The CDR3 loop spans 17 amino acids. Looked up from germline, CDR1 is SGHTA and CDR2 is FQGNSA.

The chain joins TRBV24-1 to TRBJ2-1; the match to TRBD1 covers 7 bases. The CDR3 extends over 16 amino acids. Germline CDR1 KGHDR, CDR2 SFDVKD. V lost 2 bases, J lost 7 bases, and 10 bases stayed unmatched. The CDR3: CATSDSTGFHRNEQFF. The DNA for the CDR3 is TGTGCCACCAGTGATTCGACAGGGTTCCATAGGAATGAGCAGTTCTTC.

This clone was observed a single time. The rearrangement joins TRBV7-9 to TRBJ1-2, with 7 bases identical to TRBD1. J gave up 8 bases and V 5 bases, and 5 bases lay outside the gene matches. The CDR3 consists of 12 residues. CDR1 and CDR2 (germline): SEHNR, FQNEAQ (reference sequence). CDR3 region: CASSTDREGYTF. DNA of the CDR3: TGTGCCAGCAGCACCGACAGGGAGGGCTACACCTTC.

V gene TRBV2 combines with J gene TRBJ1-5; D not certain. The CDR3 runs to 15 residues. Trimming shortened V by 8 bases and J by 5 bases, and 19 bases separated the two germline ends. CDR1 is SNHLY, CDR2 FYNNEI, per germline. The CDR3 bases are TGTGCCAGCTGTAAGTTAATAGGCGGGGATCAGCCCCAGCATTTT. Its translation: CASCKLIGGDQPQHF.

This chain uses TRBV5-1 with TRBJ2-7, with 7 nucleotides matching TRBD2. CDR1 and CDR2 from the germline V gene are SGHRS and YFSETQ. V gave up 4 bases and J gave up 1 base; unmatched junction bases: 11. The CDR3 has 16 amino acids. The CDR3 nucleotides read TGCGCCAGCAGCCCCGAGGGGCGGGGGAAATCCTACGAGCAGTACTTC. Translated: CASSPEGRGKSYEQYF.